This T cell receptor beta chain was profiled in a study of cytomegalovirus exposure and HLA in healthy donors. Study-level results: According to reports, the classifier identified cytomegalovirus status with high specificity and sensitivity.

PCR employed 60 Vbeta and 13 Jbeta primers. Data came from immunoSEQ multiplex PCR; TCRdb stores just in-frame clones and leaves some out. Found here are fewer than 200,000 clones, 81% of them singletons; the top ten hold roughly 13%. Notes on this clone: Its antigen is unidentified.

The V and J ends lost 2 bases and 1 base respectively, with 12 bases between them. The CDR3 runs 15 residues. The V gene's germline CDR1 is SGHAT and CDR2 FQNNGV. The sample taken for sequencing was PBMCs. The chain uses TRBV11-2 and TRBJ2-7, with TRBD1 as a possible D gene (6 bases). This receptor was taken from a woman aged 45 to 65 in good health and CMV-seronegative. The CDR3 protein is CASSLKTGSSYEQYF. CDR3 in DNA: TGTGCCAGCAGCTTAAAAACAGGGAGTTCCTACGAGCAGTACTTC.